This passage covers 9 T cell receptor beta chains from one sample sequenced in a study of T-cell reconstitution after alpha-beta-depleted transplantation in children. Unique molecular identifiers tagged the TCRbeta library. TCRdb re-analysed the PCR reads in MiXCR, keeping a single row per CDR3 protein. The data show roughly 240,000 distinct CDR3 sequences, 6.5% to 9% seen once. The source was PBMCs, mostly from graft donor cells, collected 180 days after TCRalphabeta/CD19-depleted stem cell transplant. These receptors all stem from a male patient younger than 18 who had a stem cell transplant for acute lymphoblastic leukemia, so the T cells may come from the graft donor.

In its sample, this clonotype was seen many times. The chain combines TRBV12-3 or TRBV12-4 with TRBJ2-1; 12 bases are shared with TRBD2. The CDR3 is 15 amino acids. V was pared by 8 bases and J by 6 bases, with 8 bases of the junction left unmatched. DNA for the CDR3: TGTGCCAGCTACCGGGGGGGACTAGCGGGCAATGAGCAGTTCTTC. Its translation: CASYRGGLAGNEQFF.

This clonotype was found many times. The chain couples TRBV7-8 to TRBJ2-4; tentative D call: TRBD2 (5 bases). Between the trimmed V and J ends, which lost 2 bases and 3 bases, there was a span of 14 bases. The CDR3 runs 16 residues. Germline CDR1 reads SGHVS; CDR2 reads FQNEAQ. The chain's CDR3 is CASSLRPGVDKNIQYF. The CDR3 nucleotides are TGTGCCAGCAGCTTAAGACCCGGGGTAGACAAAAACATTCAGTACTTC.

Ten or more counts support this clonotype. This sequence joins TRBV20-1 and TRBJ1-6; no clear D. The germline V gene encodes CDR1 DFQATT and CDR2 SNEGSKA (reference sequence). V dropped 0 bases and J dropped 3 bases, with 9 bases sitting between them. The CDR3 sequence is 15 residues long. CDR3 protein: CSARDRGFYNSPLHF. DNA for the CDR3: TGCAGTGCTAGAGATCGGGGTTTCTATAATTCACCCCTCCACTTT.

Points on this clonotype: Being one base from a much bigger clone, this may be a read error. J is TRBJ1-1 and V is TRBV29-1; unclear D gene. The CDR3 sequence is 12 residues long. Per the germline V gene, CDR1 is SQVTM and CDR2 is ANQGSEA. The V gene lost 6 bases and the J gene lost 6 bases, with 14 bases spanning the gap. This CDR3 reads CSVARAIAEAFF. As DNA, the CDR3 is TGCAGCGTGGCACGGGCGATAGCTGAAGCTTTCTTT.

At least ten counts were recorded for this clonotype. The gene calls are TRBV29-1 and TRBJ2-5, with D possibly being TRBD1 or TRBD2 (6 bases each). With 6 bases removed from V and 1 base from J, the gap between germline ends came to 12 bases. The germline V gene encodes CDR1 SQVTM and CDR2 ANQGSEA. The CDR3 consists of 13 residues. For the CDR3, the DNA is TGCAGCGTGGAGGGGGGCAGCCAAGAGACCCAGTACTTC. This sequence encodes CSVEGGSQETQYF.

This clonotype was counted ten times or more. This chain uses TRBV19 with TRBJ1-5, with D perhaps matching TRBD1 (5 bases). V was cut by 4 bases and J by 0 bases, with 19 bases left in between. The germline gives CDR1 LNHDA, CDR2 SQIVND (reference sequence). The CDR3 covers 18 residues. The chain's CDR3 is CASSNRIITFYSNQPQHF. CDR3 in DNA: TGTGCCAGTAGTAACAGGATAATTACTTTTTATAGCAATCAGCCCCAGCATTTT. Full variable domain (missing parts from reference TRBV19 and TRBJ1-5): DGGITQSPKYLFRKEGQNVTLSCEQNLNHDAMYWYRQDPGQGLRLIYYSQIVNDFQKGDIAEGYSVSREKKESFPLTVTSAQKNPTAFYLCASSNRIITFYSNQPQHFGDGTRLSIL.

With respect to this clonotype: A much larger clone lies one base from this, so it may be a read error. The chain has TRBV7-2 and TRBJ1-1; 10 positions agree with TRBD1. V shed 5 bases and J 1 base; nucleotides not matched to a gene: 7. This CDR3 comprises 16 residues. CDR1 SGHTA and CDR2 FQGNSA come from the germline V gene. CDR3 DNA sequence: TGTGCCAGCAGCCCCCGACAGGGGGCAGCGAACACTGAAGCTTTCTTT. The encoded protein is CASSPRQGAANTEAFF.

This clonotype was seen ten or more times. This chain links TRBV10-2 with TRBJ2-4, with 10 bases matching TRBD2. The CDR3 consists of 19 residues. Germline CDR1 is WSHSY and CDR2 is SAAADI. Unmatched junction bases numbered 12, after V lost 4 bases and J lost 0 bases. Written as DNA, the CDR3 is TGCGCCAGCAGTGTGGCTAGCGGGGGCAGTCTCGTAGCCAAAAACATTCAGTACTTC. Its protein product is CASSVASGGSLVAKNIQYF.

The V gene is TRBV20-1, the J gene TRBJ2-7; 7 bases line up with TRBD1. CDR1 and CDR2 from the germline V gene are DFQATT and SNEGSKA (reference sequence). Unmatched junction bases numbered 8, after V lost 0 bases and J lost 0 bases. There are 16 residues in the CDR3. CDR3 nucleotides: TGCAGTGCTAGAGATACAGGGGCCAAAAGCTCCTACGAGCAGTACTTC. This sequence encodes CSARDTGAKSSYEQYF.